The 17 T cell receptor beta chains reported below all come from one sample, sequenced in a study of T cells in Graves' hyperthyroidism and ophthalmopathy. Amplification yielded TCR beta CDR3 regions, with RNA transcripts as the source. First-round RT-PCR with HTBI primers amplified the TCR CDR3 region. TCRdb reprocessed the multiplex PCR reads with MiXCR, giving one entry per CDR3 protein. Of 350,000 or so distinct CDR3 sequences listed, 18% are singletons. Sequencing input: blood. The receptors were sampled from a woman aged 45 to 65 with Graves' hyperthyroidism.

Many counts were recorded for this clonotype. The rearrangement joins TRBV3-1 to TRBJ1-2; D ambiguous. Trimming left V 2 bases short and J 5 bases short, with 9 bases between. From germline, CDR1 is LGHDT and CDR2 YNNKEL (reference sequence). This CDR3 has 13 amino acids. The CDR3, as DNA: TGTGCCAGCAGCCAATTGCCCGAATATGGCTACACCTTC. Amino acid sequence: CASSQLPEYGYTF.

Many counts were recorded for this clonotype. The chain employs TRBV3-1 and TRBJ1-1; D is unresolved. Germline lookup yields CDR1 LGHDT and CDR2 YNNKEL (reference sequence). The CDR3 is 14 amino acids. V was pared by 2 bases and J by 0 bases, with 7 bases between. Written as DNA, the CDR3 is TGTGCCAGCAGCCAATCCGGGATGAACACTGAAGCTTTCTTT. Residues: CASSQSGMNTEAFF.

This clonotype has just a few counts. The V call is TRBV6-1, the J call TRBJ2-1; D is possibly TRBD1 (7 bases). The germline gives CDR1 MNHNS, CDR2 SASEGT. V lost 6 bases, J lost 7 bases, and 22 bases lay in between. The CDR3 consists of 16 residues. The CDR3 sequence is CASSPLGGGQKNEQFF. CDR3 nucleotides: TGTGCCAGCAGCCCCCTAGGAGGGGGCCAGAAAAATGAGCAGTTCTTC.

This clonotype was recorded a few times. This rearrangement joins TRBV13 to TRBJ2-3; D is uncertain. CDR1 is PRHDT, CDR2 FYEKMQ, per germline (reference sequence). V lost 5 bases and J lost 6, with 9 bases in between. The CDR3 has 12 amino acids. In DNA, the CDR3 is TGTGCCAGCAGCCCTTCCCACGATACGCAGTATTTT. Translated: CASSPSHDTQYF.

This clonotype showed up many times. This chain joins TRBV3-1 and TRBJ2-7; the D gene is possibly TRBD1 (6 bases). CDR1 is LGHDT and CDR2 is YNNKEL in the germline V gene (reference sequence). The CDR3 spans 13 residues. The V end was cut by 4 bases, the J end by 4 bases, with 11 bases between. CDR3 in amino acids: CASSPGAGYEQYF. CDR3 nucleotide sequence: TGTGCCAGCAGCCCAGGGGCGGGTTACGAGCAGTACTTC.

The V call is TRBV7-9, the J call TRBJ2-1; 9 bases map to TRBD2. V shed 1 base and J 8 bases; nucleotides not matched to a gene: 9. Germline CDR1 SEHNR, CDR2 FQNEAQ (reference sequence). The CDR3 covers 16 residues. In nucleotides, the CDR3 is TGTGCCAGCAGCTTAGTGAGGCCTAGCGGGGCCGATGAGCAGTTCTTC. Protein: CASSLVRPSGADEQFF.

The gene calls are TRBV12-3 or TRBV12-4 and TRBJ2-1; 14 bases line up with TRBD2. The CDR3 loop spans 16 amino acids. The trim removed 5 bases at V and 10 bases at J, leaving 10 bases unmatched. As DNA, the CDR3 is TGTGCCAGCAGTAACCCGGGACTAGCGGGAGACAGCGAGCAGTTCTTC. Translation: CASSNPGLAGDSEQFF.

Only a few counts were recorded for this clonotype. This chain connects TRBV7-9 to TRBJ1-6; tentative D call: TRBD1 (5 bases). With 11 bases removed from V and 0 bases from J, the gap between germline ends came to 14 bases. The germline CDR1 and CDR2 sequences are SEHNR and FQNEAQ (reference sequence). This CDR3 is 15 amino acids long. CDR3 residues: CAWGEGSSYNSPLHF. DNA for the CDR3: TGTGCCTGGGGCGAGGGGAGCTCCTATAATTCACCCCTCCACTTT.

The V gene is TRBV7-2, the J gene TRBJ2-2, with TRBD2 identical over 12 bases. V shed 5 bases, J shed 7 bases, and the junction held 11 bases outside the gene matches. The CDR3 totals 17 residues. Germline assignment: CDR1 SGHTA and CDR2 FQGNSA. The CDR3 DNA is TGTGCCAGCAGCCCCCGTCTAGCGGGGGGGCCGGGCGGGGAGCTGTTTTTT. Translating gives CASSPRLAGGPGGELFF.

This clonotype was picked up many times. The V call is TRBV2, the J call TRBJ2-1, with D possibly being TRBD2 (6 bases). Trimming left V 6 bases short and J 8 bases short, with 17 bases between. The CDR3 sequence is 14 residues long. Germline-derived CDR1 and CDR2 are SNHLY and FYNNEI. The CDR3 here is CASRMTSVGDEQFF. Here the CDR3 DNA reads TGTGCCAGCAGGATGACTAGTGTGGGCGATGAGCAGTTCTTC.

The table lists this clonotype with a few counts. The V gene is TRBV7-3, the J gene TRBJ2-2; D is possibly TRBD2 (6 bases). Trimming left V 4 bases short and J 3 bases short, with 9 bases between. Germline V gene sequence: CDR1 SGHTA, CDR2 FQGTGA. The CDR3 runs to 14 residues. CDR3 DNA: TGTGCCAGCAGCTCCGGGGGTCACACCGGGGAGCTGTTTTTT. Protein product: CASSSGGHTGELFF.

The table lists this clonotype with many counts. The chain carries TRBV7-2 and TRBJ1-2, with a possible D match to TRBD1 (6 bases). Germline CDR1 and CDR2: SGHTA and FQGNSA. CDR3 length: 15 residues. Trimming shortened V by 5 bases and J by 3 bases, and 16 bases separated the two germline ends. DNA of the CDR3: TGTGCCAGCAGCCCCTCTCTGAGGACAGACTATGGCTACACCTTC. Translating gives CASSPSLRTDYGYTF.

The chain couples TRBV6-1 to TRBJ2-4, with D perhaps matching TRBD1 (7 bases). The germline V and J ends were trimmed by 6 bases and 0 bases, with 15 bases remaining between them. CDR1 and CDR2 from the germline V gene are MNHNS and SASEGT. The CDR3 runs 16 residues. CDR3 DNA sequence: TGTGCCAGCAGCCCAGGGGGGCAGTCAGCCAAAAACATTCAGTACTTC. This gives the protein CASSPGGQSAKNIQYF.

Only a few counts were recorded for this clonotype. V is TRBV19 and J is TRBJ2-3; 12 nucleotides line up with TRBD1. The CDR3 spans 18 residues. Unmatched junction bases numbered 14, after V lost 6 bases and J lost 4 bases. CDR1 LNHDA and CDR2 SQIVND come from the germline V gene (reference sequence). As DNA, the CDR3 is TGTGCCAGTAGGCACCTCCCGGGACAGGGGGCGAAAGCAGATACGCAGTATTTT. Translation gives CASRHLPGQGAKADTQYF.

The rearrangement joins TRBV3-1 to TRBJ2-5, with 7 bases fitting TRBD1. V dropped 1 base and J dropped 2; count of bases not matched to a gene: 4. Germline values: CDR1 LGHDT, CDR2 YNNKEL (reference sequence). The CDR3 runs 15 residues. The CDR3: CASSQVLGQQETQYF. The DNA of the CDR3 is TGTGCCAGCAGCCAAGTCCTGGGACAGCAAGAGACCCAGTACTTC.

This clonotype has ten or more counts. The V call is TRBV7-8, the J call TRBJ2-5; the D gene could be TRBD1 or TRBD2 (5 bases each). Germline V lookup: CDR1 SGHVS, CDR2 FQNEAQ. Trimming shortened V by 5 bases and J by 5 bases, and 12 bases separated the two germline ends. This CDR3 region has 13 residues. In nucleotides, the CDR3 is TGTGCCAGCAGCGTAGAGGGACGGGAGACCCAGTACTTC. It specifies CASSVEGRETQYF.

The chain employs TRBV12-3 or TRBV12-4 and TRBJ2-2, with TRBD1 matching over 9 bases. Trimming at V came to 1 base and at J to 6 bases, leaving 6 bases not matched to a gene. The CDR3 is made up of 16 amino acids. The CDR3 DNA reads TGTGCCAGCAGTTTAGGATCGACAGGGGGGGCCGGGGAGCTGTTTTTT. This gives the protein CASSLGSTGGAGELFF.